This TCR beta chain was captured by sequencing in a study of blood T cell repertoires in COVID-19. Looking at the study overall: Material from acute and convalescent COVID-19 was sourced from the United States, Italy and Spain. T cells, B-cell-depleted T cells, or PBMCs supplied cDNA or gDNA.

Original methodology: Nucleated cell counts were estimated from reference gene primer amplification. Repertoires were generated with immunoSEQ multiplex PCR, while TCRdb's copy carries only in-frame clones and drops some. D and trimming were read from the DNA, whereas the V and J calls and clone size are those reported in that table. The profile shows about 140,000 clones, around three quarters of them singletons. Germline loops: CDR1 SGHTA, CDR2 FQGNSA. Trimming cost V 1 base and J 0 bases, with 7 bases left between them. The CDR3 has 15 amino acids. Sequencing used peripheral blood. This TCR was recovered from a man older than 75 with acute or convalescent COVID-19. J is TRBJ2-1 and V is TRBV7-2; D uncertain. CDR3 sequence: CASSLVFSSYNEQFF. The CDR3, as DNA: TGTGCCAGCAGCTTAGTCTTCAGCTCCTACAATGAGCAGTTCTTC.